The T cell receptor beta chain described here comes from a study of memory CD4+ T cells and cytomegalovirus serostatus. Overall study context: Of the healthy Belgian adults, 9 were CMV seropositive and more than 20 seronegative.

The repertoire was sequenced with immunoSEQ multiplex PCR; TCRdb's copy has only in-frame clones and lacks some. The sample comprises around 61,000 clones, roughly 80% of which are singletons, and approximately 0.4% rests with the top ten. The CDR3 contains 14 residues. Germline V lookup: CDR1 SGHRS, CDR2 YFSETQ. V gave up 2 bases and J gave up 0 bases, with 8 bases separating them. The sort gate was single viable CD3+CD4+CD8-CD45RO+ cells for memory CD4+ T cells. V gene TRBV5-1 combines with J gene TRBJ1-1, with D perhaps TRBD1 (5 bases). This receptor was identified in an adult in good health and CMV-seronegative. The sequenced material came from memory CD4+ T cells from blood. CDR3 sequence: CASSFATVNTEAFF. The CDR3 region has the DNA TGCGCCAGCAGCTTCGCGACAGTGAACACTGAAGCTTTCTTT.